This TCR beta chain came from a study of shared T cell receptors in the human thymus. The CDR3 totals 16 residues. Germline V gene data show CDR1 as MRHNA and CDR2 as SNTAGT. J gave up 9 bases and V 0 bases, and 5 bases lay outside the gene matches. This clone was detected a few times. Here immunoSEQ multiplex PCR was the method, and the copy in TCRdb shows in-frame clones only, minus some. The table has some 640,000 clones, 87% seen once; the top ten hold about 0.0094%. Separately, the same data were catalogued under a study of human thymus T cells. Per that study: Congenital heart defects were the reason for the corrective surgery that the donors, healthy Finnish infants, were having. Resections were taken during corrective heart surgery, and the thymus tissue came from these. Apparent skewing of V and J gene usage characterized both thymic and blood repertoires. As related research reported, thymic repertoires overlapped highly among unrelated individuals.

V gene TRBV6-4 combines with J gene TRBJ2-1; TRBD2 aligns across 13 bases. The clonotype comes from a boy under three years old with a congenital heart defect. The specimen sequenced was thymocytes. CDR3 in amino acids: CASSDSGTSGIGEQFF. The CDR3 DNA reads TGTGCCAGCAGTGACTCGGGGACTAGCGGGATTGGTGAGCAGTTCTTC.